This T cell receptor (beta chain) was retrieved from a study of siplizumab effects on memory and regulatory T cells (dated by TCRdb to between 2019 and 2020). Regarding the research as a whole: The study examined how the anti-CD2 antibody siplizumab affects alloreactive T-cell subsets in allogeneic mixed lymphocyte reactions built from human PBMCs.

Sorted unstimulated T cells and proliferating T cells recovered from mixed lymphocyte reactions underwent TCRbeta CDR3 sequencing. Fresh whole blood from more than 9 HLA-typed healthy donors served as the source for isolating PBMCs. Unstimulated CD4+ non-regulatory T cells were FACS-sorted to map the origin of alloreactive clones. The CDR3 holds 13 amino acids from the cysteine to the phenylalanine. Left in the record is the CDR3 DNA by itself, 39 bases read in frame from the first base. CDR1 and CDR2 are drawn from the germline V gene (reference sequence): MNHEY, SMNVEV. Trimming at the junction amounts to 4 bases on V and 3 bases on J, and the germline ends lie 8 bases apart. The library was made by the immunoSEQ multiplex PCR assay. Around 94,000 TCR templates per sample were assayed on the deep sequencing platform. Genomic DNA extracted from sorted T cells was the material used for TCRbeta CDR3 sequencing. Per the source publication's procedure: The R programming language was used for clonal analysis of the TCRbeta CDR3 data. Comparing unstimulated samples against CFSE-low samples taken after the reaction was how alloreactive CD4+ and CD8+ clones were defined. By matching sequences to the repertoires of sorted unstimulated Treg and non-Treg cells, each alloreactive CD4+ clone was assigned a regulatory or non-regulatory origin. The clones in this table, taken by TCRdb from immuneACCESS, are in-frame only. Not every clone is retained; where verified, under half of the shortfall comes from an unresolved V gene, and the cause of the rest is unknown. The D gene and trimming were derived from the DNA, and the V and J assignments and clone size from that table. The sample records 95,000 to 130,000 clones, around 94% of which are singletons. Roughly 1.7% of the sample is in the top ten clones.

Notes on this clone: The clone's antigen remains unknown. No quality values exist for individual bases; no much larger clone is one base distant.

What the study reported, not specific to this receptor: Whether proliferating Tregs from siplizumab cultures actually had suppressive function was not functionally confirmed. Compared with memory T cells, unstimulated naive T cells appeared more diverse, and naive cells seemed to make a substantial contribution to the alloresponse. Siplizumab significantly lowered the cumulative frequency of alloreactive sequences that could be traced to unstimulated CD4+ memory T cells. In reactions with siplizumab, an average of 68.8% of mappable alloreactive CD4+ clones were Treg-derived, compared with 25% to 30% in control reactions. Because sequences below about 10^-5 frequency were poorly captured, only a minor fraction of alloreactive clones could be mapped to unstimulated subsets. A naive or memory phenotype could not be assigned to roughly 75-96% of proliferating CD4+ or CD8+ clones.

This sequence originates from a human donor in good health. The sequenced sample consisted of non-Treg CD4+ T cells sorted from blood. The cell subset or site label here, explained by the study, means: FACS-sorted unstimulated CD4+ non-regulatory T cells. Recombination joined TRBV27 with TRBJ2-3, and TRBD2 may be the D gene, going by 5 matching bases. The CDR3: CASSSLATDTQYF. In nucleotides, the sequence is TGTGCCAGCAGTTCGTTAGCGACAGATACGCAGTATTTT.